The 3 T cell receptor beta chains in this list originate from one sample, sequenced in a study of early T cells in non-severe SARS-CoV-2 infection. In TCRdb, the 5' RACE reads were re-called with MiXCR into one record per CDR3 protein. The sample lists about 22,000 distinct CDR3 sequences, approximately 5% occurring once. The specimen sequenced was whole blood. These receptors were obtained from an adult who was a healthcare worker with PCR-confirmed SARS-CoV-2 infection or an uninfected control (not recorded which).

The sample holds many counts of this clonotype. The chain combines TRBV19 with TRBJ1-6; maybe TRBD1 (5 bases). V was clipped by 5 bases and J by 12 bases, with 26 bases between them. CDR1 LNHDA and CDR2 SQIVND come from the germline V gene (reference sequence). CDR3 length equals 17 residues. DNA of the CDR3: TGTGCCAGTAGTTTCGACTCGCGACAGTCCCCAGGAGTACCCCTCCACTTT. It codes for CASSFDSRQSPGVPLHF.

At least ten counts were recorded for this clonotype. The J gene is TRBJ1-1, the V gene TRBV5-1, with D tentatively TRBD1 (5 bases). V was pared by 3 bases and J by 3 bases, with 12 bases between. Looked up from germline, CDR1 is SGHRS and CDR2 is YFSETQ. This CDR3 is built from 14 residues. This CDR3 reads CASSSPDSYTEAFF. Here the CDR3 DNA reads TGCGCCAGCAGCTCCCCCGACAGCTACACTGAAGCTTTCTTT.

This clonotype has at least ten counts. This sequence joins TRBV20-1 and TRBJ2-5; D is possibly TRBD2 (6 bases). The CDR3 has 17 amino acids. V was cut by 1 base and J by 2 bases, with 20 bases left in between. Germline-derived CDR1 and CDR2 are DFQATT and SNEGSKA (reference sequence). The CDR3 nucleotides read TGCAGTGCTAGAGTATTCTACGCTAGCGTATTACAAGAGACCCAGTACTTC. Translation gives CSARVFYASVLQETQYF.